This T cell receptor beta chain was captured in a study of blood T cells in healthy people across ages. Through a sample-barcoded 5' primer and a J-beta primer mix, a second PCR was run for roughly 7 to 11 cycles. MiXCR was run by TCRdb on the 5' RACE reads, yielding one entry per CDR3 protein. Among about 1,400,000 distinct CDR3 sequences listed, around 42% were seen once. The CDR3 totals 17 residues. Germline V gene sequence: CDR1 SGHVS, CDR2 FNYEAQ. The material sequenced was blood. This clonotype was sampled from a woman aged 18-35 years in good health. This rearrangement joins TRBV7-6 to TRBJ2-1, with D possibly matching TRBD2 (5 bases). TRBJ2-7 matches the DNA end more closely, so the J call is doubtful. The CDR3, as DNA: TGTGCCAGCAGCCCCGGTTTGCAGCCTAGCTCCTACAATGAGCAGTACTTC. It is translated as CASSPGLQPSSYNEQYF.